This T cell receptor (beta chain) was observed in a study of blood T cell repertoires in COVID-19. Study-level information: Collection of acute and convalescent COVID-19 samples took place in the United States, Italy and Spain. Sources were T cells, B-cell-depleted T cells, or PBMCs; the material itself was cDNA or gDNA.

The germline V gene has CDR1 ENHRY and CDR2 SYGVKD. V gave up 4 bases and J gave up 0 bases, with 19 bases separating them. This CDR3 spans 18 amino acids. In the source study's methods: Amplified reference gene primers provided the basis for estimating nucleated cell counts. Profiled with immunoSEQ multiplex PCR; TCRdb holds only in-frame clones, not every one. The V and J calls and clone size are taken from that table; D and trimming were inferred from the DNA. The sample lists around 270,000 clones; around 86% were seen once. The TCR originated in a man aged 35 to 55 who had recovered from COVID-19. The chain has TRBV10-3 and TRBJ1-3; tentative D call: TRBD1 (6 bases). The sample comprised peripheral blood. The CDR3 loop is CAISVWEYRVSSGNTIYF. Written as DNA, the CDR3 is TGTGCCATCAGTGTGTGGGAGTACAGGGTTAGCTCTGGAAACACCATATATTTT.